This T cell receptor (beta chain) derives from a study of T cell responses to AZD1222 COVID-19 vaccine (dated by TCRdb to 2020 to 2023). About the investigation overall: AZD1222 recipients with second doses at about 4 weeks or about 12 weeks were pooled, because spike-specific TCR depth and breadth did not differ between schedules. TCR sequencing was performed for 233 trial participants, of whom roughly 200 were given two doses of AZD1222 and around 25 were given two doses of MenACWY control vaccine. Trial participants were enrolled into age subgroups of 18-55, 56-69 and 70-plus years, which contained about 150, 28 and 57 TCR-sequenced participants, respectively.

The germline V and J ends show losses of 2 bases and 3 bases respectively, and no gene match explains 10 bases of the junction. Measured from the cysteine to the phenylalanine, the CDR3 is 17 residues long. CDR3 DNA is the only sequence kept; it has 51 bases, read in frame from the first base. The germline V gene sets CDR1 to SGHTA and CDR2 to FQGNSA. Overall results and qualifications from the work: In the small 56-69-year group, the increase in depth fell short of significance, most likely because of low power. A significant rise in spike-specific TCR breadth and depth was observed after two AZD1222 doses relative to day 0 and relative to MenACWY recipients. Conclusions about previously exposed vaccinees are limited, since just a handful of AZD1222 recipients were seropositive for SARS-CoV-2 at baseline. Most participants were white British and females outnumbered males, and the authors suggested that clonal diversity may have been underestimated. Because no day 14 peak-response samples were available, repertoires were characterized only after the peak T cell response. Reportedly, almost half of the unique spike-specific TCRs recognized epitopes lying outside the regions that are mutated in the B.1.351 and B.1.1.7 variants. Vaccine-associated CD4 TCRs spanned the whole spike protein, with dominant responses in regions 160-218 and 743-854.

The CDR3 regions of human TCRbeta chains were analyzed by immunosequencing. Per the authors' processing: Repertoire TCRs were checked for matches against a reference library of SARS-CoV-2-specific TCRs that had been generated using the MIRA antigen-specificity platform. Breadth was defined as the fraction of unique TCRs that were SARS-CoV-2-associated, and depth was defined as the fraction of total T cells that were SARS-CoV-2-associated. Each spike-specific TCR was assigned to its reactive spike region and to a CD4 or CD8 class using the MIRA data. Log10-transformed breadth and depth values were compared by one-way ANOVA with Sidak's multiple comparisons tests. TCRdb took over this immuneACCESS table, retaining in-frame rearrangements with V and J assigned. Such tables are incomplete; in checked studies, under half of the missing clones stem from an unresolved V gene, and the remainder is unexplained. V and J calls and clone size are as listed in that table; D and trimming were resolved from the DNA. Counted in this sample were over 90,000 clones; approximately 88% of them appeared once. Of the sample, 20% to 25% falls within the top ten clones.

Comment on this clone: Its antigen is still unknown. Per-base quality was not reported, and no clone a single base away is much larger than it.

According to the study, the label for this sample's time point signals: baseline before first vaccination. Vaccinee samples were obtained from the UK trials COV001 and COV002, which included a single-blind randomized controlled phase 2/3 trial of AZD1222 (ChAdOx1 nCoV-19) in healthy adults. For TCRbeta chain sequencing, PBMC samples from trial participants were taken at day 0 and at day 28 after the second dose. This sequence originates from an adult in good health. This material consisted of peripheral blood, taken on day 0 of AZD1222 vaccination. The receptor chain draws on TRBV7-2 and TRBJ2-7; 10 central bases correspond to TRBD2. The nucleotide sequence is given as TGTGCCAGCAGCTTAACGGGAAGCGGGGGGGCTGTCTACGAGCAGTACTTC. It translates as CASSLTGSGGAVYEQYF.